This T cell receptor (beta chain) originates from a study of cytomegalovirus exposure and HLA in healthy donors. There are 12 residues in the CDR3. V lost 4 bases to trimming and J lost 9 bases, with 10 bases between them. Germline CDR1 and CDR2: MNHNY and SVGAGI (reference sequence). Use of 60 Vbeta and 13 Jbeta primers characterized the PCR. Clones were sequenced by immunoSEQ multiplex PCR, and TCRdb holds only the in-frame ones, with some missing. The repertoire holds roughly 120,000 clones, around 74% seen once, with approximately 30% in the top ten. Remarks on this clone: The antigen is unknown.

Whole-study findings and limits: Presence/absence results assume similar sequencing depth per donor, which may not hold. The study designated 150 or so TCR beta chains cytomegalovirus-associated. No immune exposure information besides CMV serostatus was available. TCR beta sequences numbering some 17,000 were associated with HLA alleles at 0.05 false discovery rate in a later analysis.

J is TRBJ1-5 and V is TRBV6-6; no firm D call. The sample taken for sequencing was PBMCs. The sequence derives from a man in his 60s in good health and CMV-seropositive. The CDR3 coding sequence is TGTGCCAGCAGTTCTTCCGCGGGGCCCCAGCATTTT. This sequence encodes CASSSSAGPQHF.